The 11 T cell receptor beta chains presented below share a single source sample, sequenced in a study of OX40 agonist ivuxolimab in advanced cancers. Only in-frame clones appear in the TCRdb table, and some are missing; sequencing was by immunoSEQ multiplex PCR. The sample has about 20,000 clones, 83% seen once. The starting material was CD4+ or CD8+ T cells sorted from blood, obtained in a trial of the OX40 agonist ivuxolimab. The receptors originated from an adult with an advanced solid tumor such as melanoma, head and neck, liver or kidney cancer.

The chain has TRBV9 and TRBJ1-2; possibly TRBD1 for D (5 bases). The CDR3 is 12 amino acids. Trimming took off 5 bases at V and 5 bases at J, with 10 bases between the two ends. Germline CDR1 and CDR2: SGDLS and YYNGEE. CDR3 in amino acids: CASRSRQYGYTF. The CDR3 nucleotides read TGTGCCAGCAGATCCAGACAGTATGGCTACACCTTC.

This clone is medium-sized (0.01 to 0.1%) by share. The rearrangement links TRBV5-5 to TRBJ1-1; D unclear. The CDR3 sequence is 13 residues long. V lost 2 bases to trimming and J lost 1 base, with 6 bases between them. Germline V gene sequence: CDR1 SGHKS, CDR2 YYEKEE (reference sequence). The DNA of the CDR3 is TGTGCCAGCAGCTTTTCGGGGAACACTGAAGCTTTCTTT. This translates into CASSFSGNTEAFF.

The V call is TRBV7-6, the J call TRBJ2-7; 12 nucleotides agree with TRBD1. Germline CDR1 is SGHVS and CDR2 is FNYEAQ. J was trimmed by 4 bases and V by 6 bases; bases with no gene match: 4. The CDR3 covers 14 residues. Here the CDR3 reads CASSKGQGAYEQYF. In nucleotides, the CDR3 is TGTGCCAGCAGTAAGGGACAGGGGGCTTACGAGCAGTACTTC.

The rearrangement links TRBV5-4 to TRBJ2-3; 7 nucleotides match TRBD2. This CDR3 has 19 residues. Losses at the gene ends were 3 bases for V and 2 bases for J; bases not matched to a gene: 18. Per the germline V gene, CDR1 is SGHNT and CDR2 is YYREEE (reference sequence). CDR3 amino acids: CASSSQATDLGGITDTQYF. The CDR3 bases are TGTGCCAGCAGCTCCCAGGCCACTGACCTCGGGGGGATCACAGATACGCAGTATTTT.

This clone appeared a single time. The chain recombines TRBV6-1 with TRBJ1-2; no firm D call. Germline V gene lookup returns CDR1 MNHNS and CDR2 SASEGT. Trimming cost V 4 bases and J 0 bases, with 9 bases left between them. The CDR3 runs to 14 residues. The CDR3 DNA reads as TGTGCCAGCAGTGGAGGTGAGGCTAACTATGGCTACACCTTC. Protein sequence: CASSGGEANYGYTF.

The chain has TRBV6-6 and TRBJ1-3; D is undetermined. CDR3 length equals 11 residues. Germline values: CDR1 MNHNY, CDR2 SVGAGI (reference sequence). Trimming removed 8 bases from V and 3 bases from J, with 5 bases in between. The CDR3 DNA is TGTGCCAGCGAAGATGGAAACACCATATATTTT. It codes for CASEDGNTIYF.

This clone was seen a single time. The chain has TRBV27 and TRBJ1-2; D gene ambiguous. Germline V lookup: CDR1 MNHEY, CDR2 SMNVEV (reference sequence). Trimming left V 6 bases short and J 4 bases short, with 12 bases between. The CDR3 is 13 amino acids. In DNA, the CDR3 is TGTGCCAGCAGCCCGGGGTGGAGCTATGGCTACACCTTC. This translates into CASSPGWSYGYTF.

In its sample, this clone was seen a few times. V is TRBV6-4 and J is TRBJ2-3, with 11 bases aligning to TRBD2. Looked up from germline, CDR1 is MRHNA and CDR2 is SNTAGT. The CDR3 totals 14 residues. J lost 5 bases, V lost 4 bases, and 2 bases had no gene match. CDR3 loop: CASSVAGGQDTQYF. The CDR3 DNA reads as TGTGCCAGCAGTGTAGCGGGGGGGCAAGATACGCAGTATTTT.

This clone was seen only a few times. The CDR3: CASSDQTEGGEEKLFF. CDR3 DNA: TGTGCCAGCAGCGACCAGACCGAGGGTGGTGAGGAAAAACTGTTTTTT. The rearrangement uses TRBV5-4 and TRBJ1-4; no reliable D call. The CDR3 totals 16 residues. The germline V gene encodes CDR1 SGHNT and CDR2 YYREEE (reference sequence). V dropped 4 bases and J dropped 8 bases, with 21 bases sitting between them.

J is TRBJ2-7 and V is TRBV5-6; maybe TRBD2 (6 bases). V dropped 0 bases and J dropped 5 bases, with 18 bases sitting between them. This CDR3 contains 16 residues. Germline CDR1 SGHDT, CDR2 YYEEEE. CDR3: CASSLDRLGRFHEQYF. Written as DNA, the CDR3 is TGTGCCAGCAGCTTGGATCGGTTAGGGAGGTTCCACGAGCAGTACTTC.

V usage is TRBV7-7 and J usage is TRBJ2-1, with 7 positions matching TRBD2. Unmatched junction bases numbered 13, after V lost 6 bases and J lost 5 bases. The CDR3 sequence is 16 residues long. The germline V gene encodes CDR1 SSHAT and CDR2 FNYEAQ (reference sequence). For the CDR3, the DNA is TGTGCCAGCAGTTATGAGACTAGCTTTAGACACAATGAGCAGTTCTTC. Translation: CASSYETSFRHNEQFF.